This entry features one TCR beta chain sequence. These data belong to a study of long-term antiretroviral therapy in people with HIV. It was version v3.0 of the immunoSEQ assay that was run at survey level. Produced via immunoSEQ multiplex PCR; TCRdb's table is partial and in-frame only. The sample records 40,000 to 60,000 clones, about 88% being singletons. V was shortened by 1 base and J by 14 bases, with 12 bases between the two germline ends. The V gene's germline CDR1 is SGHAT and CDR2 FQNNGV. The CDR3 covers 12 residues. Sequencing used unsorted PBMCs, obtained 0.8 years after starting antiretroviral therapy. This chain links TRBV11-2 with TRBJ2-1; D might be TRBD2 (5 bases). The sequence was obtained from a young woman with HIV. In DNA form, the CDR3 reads TGTGCCAGCAGCTTAGGGGTGGAGGTGAAGTTCTTC. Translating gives CASSLGVEVKFF.